One sample yielded the 26 T cell receptor beta chains listed below, sequenced in a study of T cell clones after liver transplantation. The assay was immunoSEQ multiplex PCR, and TCRdb's table has in-frame clones only and misses some. Altogether roughly 100,000 clones are present, around 83% being singletons, with the ten largest covering around 0.94%. The sequenced sample was CD4+ T cells from blood, obtained before liver transplant. These receptor sequences come from a human donor who received a liver transplant.

In this sample, this clone turned up a few times. J is TRBJ2-5 and V is TRBV6-6, with D possibly TRBD2 on 8 matching bases. There are 15 residues in the CDR3. Germline loops: CDR1 MNHNY, CDR2 SVGAGI (reference sequence). Trimming removed 6 bases at V and 3 bases at J, with 17 bases between. The CDR3 coding sequence is TGTGCCAGCAGCCCGGGAGGGACAGAAAAAGAGACCCAGTACTTC. It specifies CASSPGGTEKETQYF.

This chain uses TRBV2 with TRBJ2-1; the match to TRBD2 covers 12 bases. The length of the CDR3 is 13 residues. Trimming took 8 bases from V and 9 from J; bases not matched to a gene: 5. CDR1 and CDR2 from the germline V gene are SNHLY and FYNNEI. CDR3 region: CASLAGGVGEQFF. CDR3 sequence (DNA): TGTGCCAGCCTAGCGGGAGGGGTTGGTGAGCAGTTCTTC.

The chain is built from TRBV4-1 and TRBJ1-4; 7 nucleotides agree with TRBD1. There are 16 residues in the CDR3. Germline V lookup: CDR1 MGHRA, CDR2 YSYEKL. After removal of 1 base from V and 4 bases from J, the junction contained 6 bases not matched to a gene. CDR3 DNA sequence: TGCGCCAGCAGCCAAGTCGCCCGGGACAGTAATGAAAAACTGTTTTTT. Its protein product is CASSQVARDSNEKLFF.

This rearrangement joins TRBV7-8 to TRBJ2-7; D is undetermined. Germline values: CDR1 SGHVS, CDR2 FQNEAQ. Trimming removed 5 bases at V and 4 bases at J, with 12 bases between. This CDR3 is 13 amino acids long. The CDR3 loop reads CASSNGLLYEQYF. The CDR3 nucleotides read TGTGCCAGCAGCAACGGGCTCCTTTACGAGCAGTACTTC.

J is TRBJ1-2 and V is TRBV6-5, with a tentative D call TRBD1 (5 bases). V was cut by 3 bases and J by 3 bases, with 14 bases left in between. The CDR3 sequence is 15 residues long. From germline, CDR1 is MNHEY and CDR2 SVGAGI. This CDR3 is CASSYRGDRYYGYTF. As DNA, the CDR3 is TGTGCCAGCAGTTATAGAGGGGACCGATACTATGGCTACACCTTC.

The sample holds a few counts of this clone. CDR3 in amino acids: CASSLLSQGATEAFF. CDR3 coding DNA: TGTGCCAGCAGCTTACTATCCCAGGGGGCCACTGAAGCTTTCTTT. The chain joins TRBV7-9 to TRBJ1-1, with 8 bases lining up with TRBD1. J lost 4 bases, V lost 2 bases, and 6 bases had no gene match. CDR1 is SEHNR, CDR2 FQNEAQ, per germline (reference sequence). The CDR3 sequence is 15 residues long.

The V call is TRBV28, the J call TRBJ2-1, with 10 bases identical to TRBD2. There are 15 residues in the CDR3. Germline V lookup: CDR1 MDHEN, CDR2 SYDVKM. After removal of 2 bases from V and 8 bases from J, the junction contained 6 bases not matched to a gene. The CDR3 nucleotides read TGTGCCAGCAGTTTAGAAGCTAGCGGGAGTGATGAGCAGTTCTTC. This translates into CASSLEASGSDEQFF.

This chain joins TRBV6-1 and TRBJ2-1; TRBD2 matches 9 bases. The CDR3 consists of 16 residues. J was trimmed by 1 base and V by 2 bases; bases with no gene match: 3. Germline V gene data show CDR1 as MNHNS and CDR2 as SASEGT. The CDR3 sequence is CASSEILAGSYNEQFF. DNA of the CDR3: TGTGCCAGCAGTGAAATACTAGCGGGTTCCTACAATGAGCAGTTCTTC.

CDR3 coding DNA: TGCGCCAGCAGCCAAGATCAGATAAGCGGAACCGGGGAGACCCAGTACTTC. This sequence encodes CASSQDQISGTGETQYF. The rearrangement joins TRBV4-1 to TRBJ2-5; D possibly corresponds to TRBD2 (5 bases). Germline V CDR1 and CDR2: MGHRA, YSYEKL. Trimming cost V 0 bases and J 5 bases, with 19 bases left between them. This CDR3 contains 17 residues.

Only a few counts were recorded for this clone. V usage is TRBV5-6 and J usage is TRBJ2-7; 10 bases line up with TRBD2. Germline assignment: CDR1 SGHDT and CDR2 YYEEEE. The CDR3 consists of 16 residues. V lost 4 bases, J lost 3 bases, and 10 bases stayed unmatched. In nucleotides, the CDR3 is TGTGCCAGCAGCCGGGGGTGGCTAGCGGGAGTCTACGAGCAGTACTTC. Amino acid sequence: CASSRGWLAGVYEQYF.

The genes are TRBV28 and TRBJ2-3; D ambiguous. This CDR3 contains 11 residues. Deletions cut 11 bases from V and 6 bases from J, with 12 bases between. CDR1 is MDHEN and CDR2 is SYDVKM in the germline V gene. The CDR3: CASENRDTQYF. CDR3 DNA sequence: TGTGCCTCCGAAAATAGGGATACGCAGTATTTT.

The table lists this clone with a few counts. This CDR3 is CASSFLTRANEQFF. The CDR3 nucleotides are TGTGCCAGCAGCTTTCTGACTAGGGCGAATGAGCAGTTCTTC. The J gene is TRBJ2-1, the V gene TRBV7-9, with D perhaps matching TRBD2 (6 bases). With 3 bases removed from V and 7 bases from J, the gap between germline ends came to 13 bases. Germline loops: CDR1 SEHNR, CDR2 FQNEAQ (reference sequence). The CDR3 runs to 14 residues.

This chain uses TRBV12-5 with TRBJ1-1; no reliable D call. Trimming removed 2 bases from V and 2 bases from J, with 6 bases in between. This CDR3 spans 13 amino acids. Germline-derived CDR1 and CDR2 are LGHNT and FRNRAP. CDR3 DNA: TGTGCTAGTGGTTTGTCTTTTAACACTGAAGCTTTCTTT. It specifies CASGLSFNTEAFF.

The V gene is TRBV4-2, the J gene TRBJ1-4; D unresolved. V shed 1 base and J shed 3 bases, with 12 bases lying between them. Germline CDR1 is LGHNA and CDR2 is YNFKEQ. The CDR3 length is 16 residues. The CDR3 DNA is TGTGCCAGCAGCCAAGGGCAAGGCGTGCCTAATGAAAAACTGTTTTTT. This sequence encodes CASSQGQGVPNEKLFF.

The chain couples TRBV15 to TRBJ2-1; TRBD2 is a possible D gene (6 bases). V was clipped by 3 bases and J by 12 bases, with 27 bases between them. CDR3 length: 17 amino acids. The germline CDR1 and CDR2 sequences are LNHNV and YYDKDF (reference sequence). CDR3 coding DNA: TGTGCCACCAGCAGTCCCGGGACTTCCTGGGCGCTACCAATGCAGTTCTTC. This codes for CATSSPGTSWALPMQFF.

The chain couples TRBV5-6 to TRBJ2-1; tentative D call: TRBD1 (6 bases). This CDR3 is built from 16 residues. Germline CDR1 reads SGHDT; CDR2 reads YYEEEE. V was pared by 4 bases and J by 0 bases, with 14 bases between. The CDR3 region has the DNA TGTGCCAGCAGCGCCTTGGGCAGGGGCTCCTACAATGAGCAGTTCTTC. It translates to CASSALGRGSYNEQFF.

The chain employs TRBV30 and TRBJ2-1, with 8 bases matching TRBD2. The trim removed 5 bases at V and 4 bases at J, leaving 16 bases unmatched. The CDR3 is 17 residues long. Germline loops: CDR1 GTSNPN, CDR2 SVGIG (reference sequence). The CDR3 nucleotides read TGTGCCTGGCGTCCCCTCGGTCTAGCGGGTCCTTACAATGAGCAGTTCTTC. Translation gives CAWRPLGLAGPYNEQFF.

This clone was observed a handful of times. The rearrangement joins TRBV7-2 to TRBJ2-2, with TRBD2 matching 15 bases. Germline CDR1 is SGHTA and CDR2 is FQGNSA. V trimming: 6 bases; J trimming: 3 bases; junction bases outside the gene matches: 8. This CDR3 contains 18 residues. CDR3 loop: CASRDRGLAGGYTGELFF. The CDR3 nucleotides are TGTGCCAGCAGGGACCGGGGACTAGCGGGAGGCTACACCGGGGAGCTGTTTTTT.

The chain links TRBV2 to TRBJ1-5; a possible D gene is TRBD1 (5 bases). Germline V gene sequence: CDR1 SNHLY, CDR2 FYNNEI. The CDR3 sequence is 18 residues long. Trimming stripped 1 base from V and 2 bases from J, with 18 bases between. CDR3 nucleotide sequence: TGTGCCAGCAGTGAAGGGTCCGCAGGGATGAGTCGCAATCAGCCCCAGCATTTT. Amino acid sequence: CASSEGSAGMSRNQPQHF.

V and J are TRBV6-1 and TRBJ2-7; maybe TRBD2 (5 bases). V lost 2 bases, J lost 3 bases, and 8 bases lay in between. Germline V gene sequence: CDR1 MNHNS, CDR2 SASEGT. The CDR3 spans 13 residues. CDR3 protein: CASSEKRSYEQYF. The CDR3 region has the DNA TGTGCCAGCAGTGAAAAGCGGAGCTACGAGCAGTACTTC.

The chain carries TRBV5-6 and TRBJ1-1; a weak D match, TRBD1 (6 bases). Trimming removed 7 bases at V and 3 bases at J, with 16 bases between. Per germline, CDR1 SGHDT and CDR2 YYEEEE. The CDR3 has 14 residues. CDR3 in amino acids: CASCRGVVDTEAFF. In nucleotides, the CDR3 is TGTGCCAGCTGCAGGGGTGTCGTGGACACTGAAGCTTTCTTT. The full variable domain, completed using reference TRBV5-6 and TRBJ1-1, is DAGVTQSPTHLIKTRGQQVTLRCSPKSGHDTVSWYQQALGQGPQFIFQYYEEEERQRGNFPDRFSGHQFPNYSSELNVNALLLGDSALYLCASCRGVVDTEAFFGQGTRLTVV.

The J gene is TRBJ2-5, the V gene TRBV6-1; D perhaps matches TRBD2 (7 bases). Trimming shortened V by 6 bases and J by 5 bases, and 16 bases separated the two germline ends. This CDR3 has 14 residues. Germline V gene data show CDR1 as MNHNS and CDR2 as SASEGT. This CDR3 reads CASRGTGGTETQYF. The CDR3 DNA reads as TGTGCCAGCAGGGGGACGGGGGGCACGGAGACCCAGTACTTC.

V is TRBV6-5 and J is TRBJ2-1; 7 bases line up with TRBD1. The CDR3 has 14 amino acids. Trimming at V came to 8 bases and at J to 4 bases, leaving 8 bases not matched to a gene. In germline, CDR1 is MNHEY, CDR2 SVGAGI. The CDR3 here is CASLDPTGYNEQFF. Here the CDR3 DNA reads TGTGCCAGCTTGGACCCGACAGGGTACAATGAGCAGTTCTTC.

The chain carries TRBV6-5 and TRBJ2-5, with 8 bases aligning to TRBD1. CDR3 size: 15 residues. V lost 2 bases, J lost 5 bases, and 7 bases stayed unmatched. Germline V lookup: CDR1 MNHEY, CDR2 SVGAGI. CDR3 DNA sequence: TGTGCCAGCAGTTACCAGGGGGCCTCCTTGGAGACCCAGTACTTC. It encodes CASSYQGASLETQYF.

The count of this clone is one. The chain has TRBV25-1 and TRBJ2-1; no firm D call. This CDR3 is 13 amino acids long. Trimming pared 6 bases from V and 8 bases from J, leaving 14 bases between. Per the germline V gene, CDR1 is MGHDK and CDR2 is SYGVNS. The CDR3, as DNA: TGTGCCAGCAGCACCCTCAACGCCCATGAGCAGTTCTTC. It translates to CASSTLNAHEQFF.

The V call is TRBV19, the J call TRBJ1-5, with 9 bases matching TRBD1. The CDR3 runs to 16 residues. V trimming: 8 bases; J trimming: 0 bases; junction bases outside the gene matches: 8. CDR1 is LNHDA and CDR2 is SQIVND in the germline V gene (reference sequence). The CDR3, as DNA: TGTGCCAGTTGGGACAGGACAGGGGCTAGCAATCAGCCCCAGCATTTT. This encodes CASWDRTGASNQPQHF.